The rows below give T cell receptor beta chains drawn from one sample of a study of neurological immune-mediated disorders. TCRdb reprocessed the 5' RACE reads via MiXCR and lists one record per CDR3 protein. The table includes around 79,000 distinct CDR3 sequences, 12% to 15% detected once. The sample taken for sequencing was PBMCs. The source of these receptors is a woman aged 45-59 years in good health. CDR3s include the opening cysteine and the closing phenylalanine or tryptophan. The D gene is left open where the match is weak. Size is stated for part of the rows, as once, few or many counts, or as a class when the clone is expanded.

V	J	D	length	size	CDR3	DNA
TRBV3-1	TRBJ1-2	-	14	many	CASSRTPREGGYTF	TGTGCCAGCAGCCGAACCCCTCGCGAGGGTGGCTACACCTTC
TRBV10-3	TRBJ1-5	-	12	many	CAIRDLNQPQHF	TGTGCCATCAGGGACCTCAATCAGCCCCAGCATTTT
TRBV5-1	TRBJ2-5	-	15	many	CASSSQTGYRETQYF	TGCGCCAGCAGCTCGCAAACAGGGTATCGAGAGACCCAGTACTTC
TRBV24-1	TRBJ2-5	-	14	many	CATKGHLYQETQYF	TGTGCCACCAAGGGACATTTGTACCAAGAGACCCAGTACTTC
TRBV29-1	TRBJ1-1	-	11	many	CSSTGGSEAFF	TGCAGCTCCACGGGGGGCAGCGAAGCTTTCTTT
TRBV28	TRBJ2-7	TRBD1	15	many	CASRSTGGRHYEQYF	TGTGCCAGCAGATCTACAGGGGGGAGACACTACGAGCAGTACTTC
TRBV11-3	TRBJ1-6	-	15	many	CASSLDSGAYSPLHF	TGTGCCAGCAGCTTAGACTCGGGGGCATATTCACCCCTCCACTTT
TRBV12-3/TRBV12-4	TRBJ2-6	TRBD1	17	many	CASRTGTGFSGANVLTF	TGTGCCAGCAGAACCGGGACAGGTTTCTCTGGGGCCAACGTCCTGACTTTC
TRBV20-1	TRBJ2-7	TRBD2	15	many	CSASPGTSGSYEQYF	TGCAGTGCTAGCCCAGGGACTAGCGGGAGCTACGAGCAGTACTTC
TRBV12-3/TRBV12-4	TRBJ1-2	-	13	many	CASSPHTDYGYTF	TGTGCCAGCAGCCCCCACACGGACTATGGCTACACCTTC
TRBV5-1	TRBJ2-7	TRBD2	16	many	CASRAGTSPPRDEQYF	TGCGCCAGCAGGGCAGGGACTAGCCCTCCTAGGGACGAGCAGTACTTC
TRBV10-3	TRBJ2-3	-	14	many	CAISEQGGTDTQYF	TGTGCCATCAGTGAGCAGGGCGGAACAGATACGCAGTATTTT
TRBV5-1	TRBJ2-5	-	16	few	CASTLQVAGLSETQYF	TGCGCCAGCACCCTCCAGGTCGCGGGACTCTCAGAGACCCAGTACTTC
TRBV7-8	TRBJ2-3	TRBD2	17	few	CASSQSGTSGTGVTQYF	TGTGCCAGCAGCCAATCCGGGACTAGCGGGACCGGAGTTACGCAGTATTTT
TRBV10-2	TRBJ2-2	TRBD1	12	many	CASRRQGGELFF	TGCGCCAGCAGGCGACAGGGCGGGGAGCTGTTTTTT
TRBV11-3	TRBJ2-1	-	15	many	CASSLRSGPHNEQFF	TGTGCCAGCAGCTTACGCAGCGGACCCCACAATGAGCAGTTCTTC
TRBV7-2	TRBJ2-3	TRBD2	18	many	CASSLRGLAGRLTDTQYF	TGTGCCAGCAGCTTACGGGGACTAGCGGGGCGACTCACAGATACGCAGTATTTT
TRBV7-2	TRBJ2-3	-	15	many	CASSLYGTSTDTQYF	TGTGCCAGCAGCTTATATGGGACGAGCACAGATACGCAGTATTTT
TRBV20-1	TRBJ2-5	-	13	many	CSATKDGEETQYF	TGCAGTGCTACAAAGGACGGGGAGGAGACCCAGTACTTC
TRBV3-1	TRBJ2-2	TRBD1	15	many	CASSPRDRGTGELFF	TGTGCCAGCAGCCCCCGGGACAGGGGCACCGGGGAGCTGTTTTTT
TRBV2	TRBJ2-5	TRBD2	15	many	CASSDSGSGGETQYF	TGTGCCAGCAGTGATTCCGGTAGCGGGGGTGAGACCCAGTACTTC
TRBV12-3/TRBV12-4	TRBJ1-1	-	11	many	CASSAFTEAFF	TGTGCCAGCAGTGCATTCACTGAAGCTTTCTTT
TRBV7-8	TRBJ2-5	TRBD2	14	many	CASTRTSGQETQYF	TGTGCCAGCACCCGGACTAGCGGACAAGAGACCCAGTACTTC
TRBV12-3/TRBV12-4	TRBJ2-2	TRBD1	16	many	CASSLLRDRNTGELFF	TGTGCCAGCAGTTTACTCCGGGACAGGAACACCGGGGAGCTGTTTTTT
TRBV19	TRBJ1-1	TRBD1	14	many	CASSIGTANTEAFF	TGTGCCAGTAGTATTGGGACAGCTAACACTGAAGCTTTCTTT
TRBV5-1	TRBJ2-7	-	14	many	CASSLISGPYEQYF	TGCGCCAGCAGCTTGATTAGCGGACCCTACGAGCAGTACTTC
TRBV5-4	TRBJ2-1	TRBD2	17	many	CASSSRLAGGGGNEQFF	TGTGCCAGCAGCTCGAGACTAGCGGGAGGAGGGGGCAATGAGCAGTTCTTC
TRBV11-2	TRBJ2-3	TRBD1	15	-	CASSERQGHTDTQYF	TGTGCCAGCAGCGAGCGACAGGGCCACACAGATACGCAGTATTTT
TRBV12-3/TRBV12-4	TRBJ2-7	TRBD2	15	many	CASSLVRREGYEQYF	TGTGCCAGCAGTTTAGTGCGGAGGGAGGGGTACGAGCAGTACTTC
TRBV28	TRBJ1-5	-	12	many	CASSLSELPQHF	TGTGCCAGCAGTTTATCAGAACTGCCCCAGCATTTT
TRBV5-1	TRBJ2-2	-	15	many	CASSFGTTNTGELFF	TGCGCCAGCAGCTTCGGGACCACCAACACCGGGGAGCTGTTTTTT
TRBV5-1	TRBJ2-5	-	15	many	CASSLDGGVGETQYF	TGCGCCAGCAGCTTGGATGGCGGTGTAGGGGAGACCCAGTACTTC
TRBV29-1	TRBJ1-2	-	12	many	CSVESGGGGYTF	TGCAGCGTTGAGTCTGGAGGTGGTGGCTACACCTTC
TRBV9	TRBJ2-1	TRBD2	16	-	CASSVVLAGGGNEQFF	TGTGCCAGCAGCGTAGTTCTAGCGGGAGGAGGGAATGAGCAGTTCTTC
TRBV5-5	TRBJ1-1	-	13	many	CASSDSRRTEAFF	TGTGCCAGCAGCGATTCTCGGCGGACTGAAGCTTTCTTT
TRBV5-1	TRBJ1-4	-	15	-	CASSLAGDLWEKLFF	TGCGCCAGCAGCTTGGCCGGGGATCTCTGGGAAAAACTGTTTTTT
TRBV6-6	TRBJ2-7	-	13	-	CASSRGLSYEQYF	TGTGCCAGCAGTCGCGGGTTATCCTACGAGCAGTACTTC
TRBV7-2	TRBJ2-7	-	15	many	CASSFVGQHSYEQYF	TGTGCCAGCAGCTTCGTCGGACAGCACTCCTACGAGCAGTACTTC
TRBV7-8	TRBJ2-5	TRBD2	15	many	CASDGGARSQETQYF	TGTGCCAGCGACGGGGGGGCTCGGTCGCAAGAGACCCAGTACTTC
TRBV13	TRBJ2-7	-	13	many	CASSHDPYYEQYF	TGTGCCAGCAGCCACGACCCTTACTACGAGCAGTACTTC
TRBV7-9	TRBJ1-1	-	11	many	CASSLDTEAFF	TGTGCCAGCAGTCTCGACACTGAAGCTTTCTTT
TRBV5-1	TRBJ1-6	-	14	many	CASKQPLGNSPLHF	TGCGCCAGCAAACAGCCCTTGGGGAATTCACCCCTCCACTTT
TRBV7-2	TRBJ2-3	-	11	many	CASSPEVTQYF	TGTGCCAGCAGCCCAGAGGTTACGCAGTATTTT
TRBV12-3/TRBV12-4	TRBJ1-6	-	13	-	CASSLANYPSLHF	TGTGCCAGCAGTTTAGCCAATTACCCATCCCTCCACTTT
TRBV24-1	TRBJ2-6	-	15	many	CATSDPISGANVLTF	TGTGCCACCAGTGATCCTATATCTGGGGCCAACGTCCTGACTTTC
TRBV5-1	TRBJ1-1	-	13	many	CASSVTGNTEAFF	TGCGCCAGCAGCGTGACAGGGAACACTGAAGCTTTCTTT
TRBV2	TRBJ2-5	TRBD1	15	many	CASSGRQGAGETQYF	TGTGCCAGCAGTGGGCGACAGGGGGCAGGAGAGACCCAGTACTTC